The rows below give T cell receptor beta chains drawn from one sample of a study of graft-versus-host responses after intestinal transplantation. Their cognate antigens are unknown. The protocol was immunoSEQ multiplex PCR, while the TCRdb copy is restricted to in-frame clones and leaves out a portion. Of approximately 90,000 clones in the sample, around nine tenths were seen once. Material: unstimulated CD8+ T cells sorted from spleen or lymph node cells, obtained before intestinal transplant. The receptors come from a human donor who received an intestinal transplant. CDR3s include the opening cysteine and the closing phenylalanine or tryptophan. For some rows the clone size is stated as once, few or many, or as a class when expanded; others skip it.

len: 11
abundance: .
v_gene: TRBV20-1
CDR3aa: CSATPSGEQFF

len: 15
abundance: .
v_gene: TRBV11-2
CDR3aa: CASSLVVITYNEQFF

len: 16
abundance: once
v_gene: TRBV2
CDR3aa: CASYEAGPVWGEKLFF

len: 19
abundance: .
v_gene: TRBV19
CDR3aa: CASSMQRPRTIRKTDTQYF

len: 18
abundance: few
v_gene: TRBV7-3
CDR3aa: CASSPSQAGGPSYNEQFF

len: 14
abundance: .
v_gene: TRBV5-6
CDR3aa: CASSLPQTEETQYF

len: 14
abundance: .
v_gene: TRBV25-1
CDR3aa: CASSVRGGSETQYF

len: 14
abundance: .
v_gene: TRBV30
CDR3aa: CAWSRTGFNQPQHF

len: 13
abundance: .
v_gene: TRBV13
CDR3aa: CASSFTGRNTIYF

len: 15
abundance: .
v_gene: TRBV6-5
CDR3aa: CASSSEGGGISEQYF

len: 13
abundance: .
v_gene: TRBV6-4
CDR3aa: CASSDFPTDTQYF

len: 15
abundance: .
v_gene: TRBV29-1
CDR3aa: CSVVTSGIKYNEQFF

len: 12
abundance: .
v_gene: TRBV30
CDR3aa: CAWRGASYEQYF

len: 16
abundance: once
v_gene: TRBV10-2
CDR3aa: CASSESSGGAGDEQFF

len: 13
abundance: .
v_gene: TRBV29-1
CDR3aa: CSVLAGDYNEQFF

len: 15
abundance: once
v_gene: TRBV29-1
CDR3aa: CSVEAREASYNEQFF

len: 14
abundance: .
v_gene: TRBV7-9
CDR3aa: CASRPSGSPDTQYF

len: 15
abundance: once
v_gene: TRBV13
CDR3aa: CASSLRLAGGVWQFF

len: 14
abundance: .
v_gene: TRBV9
CDR3aa: CASSVSRSYNEQFF

len: 10
abundance: .
v_gene: TRBV29-1
CDR3aa: CSVVVTEAFF

len: 13
abundance: .
v_gene: TRBV10-3
CDR3aa: CAISGTSFDEQFF

len: 14
abundance: once
v_gene: TRBV2
CDR3aa: CASSEQGDNQPQHF

len: 13
abundance: .
v_gene: TRBV12-5
CDR3aa: CASAPGQNYGYTF

len: 14
abundance: .
v_gene: TRBV5-1
CDR3aa: CASSLFEGGNTIYF

len: 15
abundance: .
v_gene: TRBV5-6
CDR3aa: CASGPLGTSVVEQFF

len: 15
abundance: .
v_gene: TRBV11-2
CDR3aa: CASSLIGSSYNEQFF

len: 17
abundance: .
v_gene: TRBV9
CDR3aa: CASSARRGSGRAGELFF

len: 13
abundance: .
v_gene: TRBV7-9
CDR3aa: CASLRQGANEQFF

len: 15
abundance: .
v_gene: TRBV19
CDR3aa: CASTMGTSGSGEQFF

len: 17
abundance: .
v_gene: TRBV4-1
CDR3aa: CASSQVGGSLNTGELFF

len: 14
abundance: .
v_gene: TRBV6-5
CDR3aa: CASRRTGWDQPQHF

len: 15
abundance: .
v_gene: TRBV7-9
CDR3aa: CASRPNGQKDYEQYF

len: 10
abundance: .
v_gene: TRBV10-2
CDR3aa: CASTRHTQYF

len: 15
abundance: .
v_gene: TRBV13
CDR3aa: CASSLVVTGNTEAFF

len: 13
abundance: once
v_gene: TRBV11-2
CDR3aa: CASSLEVDTEAFF

len: 15
abundance: .
v_gene: TRBV27
CDR3aa: CASSPTVGPNTEAFF